This entry lists 23 T cell receptor beta chains sequenced from one sample in a study of T cell repertoires in cytomegalovirus infection. TCRdb processed the reads anew with MiXCR; each CDR3 protein has one entry. The data hold just over 150,000 distinct CDR3 sequences, with 23% observed a single time. Sequenced material: PBMCs. The receptors here all came from a human donor in good health (CMV status not recorded). Some clones in this sample may be carry-over from other donors' samples.

This clonotype was seen repeatedly, ten times or more. V usage is TRBV12-3 or TRBV12-4 and J usage is TRBJ2-1; 8 bases agree with TRBD2. The CDR3 contains 18 residues. The V and J ends lost 7 bases and 0 bases, in that order; junction bases with no gene match: 14. CDR3 residues: CASTFPGGQGSSYNEQFF. The CDR3 DNA sequence: TGTGCCAGCACTTTCCCGGGAGGGCAGGGATCCTCCTACAATGAGCAGTTCTTC.

The table lists this clonotype with a few counts. The chain uses TRBV2 and TRBJ2-5; no firm D call. V was clipped by 7 bases and J by 3 bases, with 15 bases between them. The V gene's germline CDR1 is SNHLY and CDR2 FYNNEI. The CDR3 contains 14 residues. As DNA, the CDR3 is TGTGCCAGCAAACGTCGGAATGTAGAAGAGACCCAGTACTTC. Translating gives CASKRRNVEETQYF.

The chain carries TRBV28 and TRBJ1-5, with TRBD1 matching 9 bases. The trim removed 5 bases at V and 6 bases at J, leaving 8 bases unmatched. CDR3 size: 15 residues. Germline V lookup: CDR1 MDHEN, CDR2 SYDVKM. In DNA, the CDR3 is TGTGCCAGCAGTACGACAGGGGGTAAAAGTCAGCCCCAGCATTTT. The encoded protein is CASSTTGGKSQPQHF.

Only a few counts were recorded for this clonotype. The rearrangement links TRBV15 to TRBJ1-5; D is unclear. CDR3 size: 13 residues. Germline CDR1 LNHNV, CDR2 YYDKDF (reference sequence). Trimming left V 3 bases short and J 2 bases short, with 5 bases between. The CDR3, as DNA: TGTGCCACCAGCAGTGTGGGCAATCAGCCCCAGCATTTT. It codes for CATSSVGNQPQHF. Using reference TRBV15 and TRBJ1-5 for the parts outside the CDR3, the full variable domain is DAMVIQNPRYQVTQFGKPVTLSCSQTLNHNVMYWYQQKSSQAPKLLFHYYDKDFNNEADTPDNFQSRRPNTSFCFLDIRSPGLGDTAMYLCATSSVGNQPQHFGDGTRLSIL.

The rearrangement uses TRBV9 and TRBJ1-4; 7 positions match TRBD1. The V and J ends lost 4 bases and 0 bases, in that order; junction bases with no gene match: 6. Germline values: CDR1 SGDLS, CDR2 YYNGEE. The CDR3 runs to 16 residues. The CDR3 loop reads CASSFRDSPTNEKLFF. The CDR3 DNA sequence: TGTGCCAGCAGCTTCCGGGACAGTCCAACTAATGAAAAACTGTTTTTT.

The chain links TRBV29-1 to TRBJ2-7; 8 bases align to TRBD1. Trimming at V came to 4 bases and at J to 4 bases, leaving 9 bases not matched to a gene. Germline loops: CDR1 SQVTM, CDR2 ANQGSEA. The CDR3 is 14 amino acids. The CDR3 reads CSVGVRDRRYEQYF. DNA for the CDR3: TGCAGCGTTGGGGTCCGGGACAGGCGGTACGAGCAGTACTTC.

This chain uses TRBV7-8 with TRBJ1-1, with no clear D. The germline V gene has CDR1 SGHVS and CDR2 FQNEAQ. CDR3 size: 12 residues. V lost 3 bases to trimming and J lost 3 bases, with 5 bases between them. CDR3 region: CASSFLDTEAFF. The CDR3 region has the DNA TGTGCCAGCAGCTTTTTAGACACTGAAGCTTTCTTT.

About this clonotype itself: It may be a read error: a sequence one base away is much more abundant. V usage is TRBV7-2 and J usage is TRBJ1-3; D perhaps matches TRBD1 (5 bases). Germline assignment: CDR1 SGHTA and CDR2 FQGNSA. The CDR3 loop spans 15 amino acids. CDR3 coding DNA: TGTGCCAGCAGCTTAGGGGACCTCCCAGGAACCACCATATATTTT. It codes for CASSLGDLPGTTIYF.

This clonotype has only a few counts. The junction does not match germline at one end; this may be a read error. J is TRBJ1-6 and V is TRBV4-1; 7 nucleotides agree with TRBD1. The CDR3 runs 17 residues. The germline gives CDR1 MGHRA, CDR2 YSYEKL. The CDR3 sequence is CANSQEAKRQGNSPLHF. Here the CDR3 DNA reads TGCGCCAACAGCCAAGAAGCGAAGAGACAGGGCAATTCACCCCTCCACTTT.

This clonotype appeared many times. The rearrangement joins TRBV28 to TRBJ2-7; D is perhaps TRBD1 or TRBD2 (5 bases each). Trimming shortened V by 5 bases and J by 3 bases, and 11 bases separated the two germline ends. Germline V gene data show CDR1 as MDHEN and CDR2 as SYDVKM. CDR3 length equals 13 residues. The CDR3 loop reads CASSRGTVYEQYF. Written as DNA, the CDR3 is TGTGCCAGCAGTAGAGGGACGGTCTACGAGCAGTACTTC.

The chain employs TRBV19 and TRBJ1-2; the D is unclear. The length of the CDR3 is 15 residues. V shed 3 bases and J shed 2 bases, with 13 bases lying between them. Germline V gene lookup returns CDR1 LNHDA and CDR2 SQIVND (reference sequence). CDR3 nucleotide sequence: TGTGCCAGTAGTATCGTTGGGGATACCAACTATGGCTACACCTTC. This gives the protein CASSIVGDTNYGYTF.

This clonotype was counted at least ten times. The CDR3: CASSPLAGAQPQYF. CDR3 in DNA: TGTGCCAGCAGCCCGCTAGCGGGGGCCCAGCCCCAGTACTTC. The chain uses TRBV7-8 and TRBJ2-5, with 10 nucleotides matching TRBD2. The CDR3 runs to 14 residues. The V segment lost 5 bases and the J segment 9 bases; nucleotides outside the gene matches: 9. Germline lookup yields CDR1 SGHVS and CDR2 FQNEAQ.

In this sample, this clonotype turned up once. The rearrangement links TRBV6-2 or TRBV6-3 to TRBJ2-3; 8 nucleotides align to TRBD2. Per germline, CDR1 MNHEY and CDR2 SVGEGT. This CDR3 comprises 16 residues. J gave up 2 bases and V 3 bases, and 7 bases lay outside the gene matches. The CDR3 DNA follows: TGTGCCAGCAGTTATCGACTAGCGAGGCCCACAGATACGCAGTATTTT. Translation: CASSYRLARPTDTQYF.

This clonotype was seen a few times. Written as DNA, the CDR3 is TGTGCCAGCAGCCCTCTAGCGGGGGGGCCCTCCGGGGAGCTGTTTTTT. This encodes CASSPLAGGPSGELFF. V and J are TRBV7-9 and TRBJ2-2; TRBD2 matches at 12 bases. CDR1 SEHNR and CDR2 FQNEAQ come from the germline V gene (reference sequence). Trimming at V came to 5 bases and at J to 6 bases, leaving 7 bases not matched to a gene. This CDR3 comprises 16 residues. Using reference TRBV7-9 and TRBJ2-2 for the parts outside the CDR3, the full variable domain is DTGVSQNPRHKITKRGQNVTFRCDPISEHNRLYWYRQTLGQGPEFLTYFQNEAQLEKSRLLSDRFSAERPKGSFSTLEIQRTEQGDSAMYLCASSPLAGGPSGELFFGEGSRLTVL.

This clonotype occurred a few times. The chain has TRBV5-5 and TRBJ2-1, with 7 bases aligning to TRBD1. Germline values: CDR1 SGHKS, CDR2 YYEKEE (reference sequence). V shed 5 bases and J 14 bases; nucleotides not matched to a gene: 7. The CDR3 is made up of 11 amino acids. This CDR3 reads CASSLGQVEFF. CDR3 nucleotide sequence: TGTGCCAGCAGTCTTGGACAGGTGGAGTTCTTC. The whole variable domain, remainder taken from reference TRBV5-5 and TRBJ2-1, is DAGVTQSPTHLIKTRGQQVTLRCSPISGHKSVSWYQQVLGQGPQFIFQYYEKEERGRGNFPDRFSARQFPNYSSELNVNALLLGDSALYLCASSLGQVEFFGPGTRLTVL.

This clonotype was picked up a small number of times. The J gene is TRBJ2-1, the V gene TRBV9, with D tentatively TRBD2 (7 bases). Germline CDR1 SGDLS, CDR2 YYNGEE. The CDR3 runs 15 residues. V was shortened by 0 bases and J by 8 bases, with 15 bases between the two germline ends. The CDR3 bases are TGTGCCAGCAGCGTAGGAGGCGGGGAGGGGGATGAGCAGTTCTTC. Translating it yields CASSVGGGEGDEQFF.

This clonotype was recorded at least ten times. V is TRBV7-2 and J is TRBJ1-2; tentatively, D is TRBD1 (5 bases). This CDR3 is built from 15 residues. Germline loops: CDR1 SGHTA, CDR2 FQGNSA. V shed 1 base and J shed 7 bases, with 16 bases lying between them. The DNA for the CDR3 is TGTGCCAGCAGCTTAGGATTCGGGACGGCTGGTGGCTACACCTTC. It translates to CASSLGFGTAGGYTF.

Notes on this clonotype: A much larger clonotype is one base distant, so this may be a read error. The V gene is TRBV7-2, the J gene TRBJ2-1; 7 bases line up with TRBD2. This CDR3 has 15 amino acids. Germline CDR1 and CDR2: SGHTA and FQGNSA. Losses at the gene ends were 6 bases for V and 7 bases for J; bases not matched to a gene: 12. CDR3 sequence (DNA): TGTGCCAGCAGGACCTCTGCGGGGGTTATGAATGAGCAGTTCTTC. Its translation is CASRTSAGVMNEQFF.

This clonotype was seen repeatedly, ten times or more. The chain couples TRBV7-2 to TRBJ1-2; D call uncertain. V lost 1 base and J 7 bases, leaving 7 bases between the germline ends. There are 12 residues in the CDR3. The germline gives CDR1 SGHTA, CDR2 FQGNSA. The CDR3 loop is CASSLEGLGYTF. The CDR3 DNA reads as TGTGCCAGCAGCTTAGAGGGTCTTGGCTACACCTTC.

The chain combines TRBV7-6 with TRBJ2-1, with D tentatively TRBD1 or TRBD2 (5 bases each). V was shortened by 4 bases and J by 5 bases, with 6 bases between the two germline ends. CDR1 is SGHVS, CDR2 FNYEAQ, per germline. The CDR3 extends over 12 amino acids. This chain's CDR3 is CASSSGHNEQFF. For the CDR3, the DNA is TGTGCCAGCAGCTCGGGACACAATGAGCAGTTCTTC.

This clonotype was seen a handful of times. The genes are TRBV28 and TRBJ2-3; 12 nucleotides align to TRBD2. CDR3 size: 18 residues. Germline values: CDR1 MDHEN, CDR2 SYDVKM. V was clipped by 7 bases and J by 0 bases; unmatched bases: 11. The CDR3 loop reads CASKLAGGPGSSTDTQYF. The CDR3 nucleotides are TGTGCCAGCAAGCTAGCGGGAGGGCCCGGTTCTAGCACAGATACGCAGTATTTT.

The gene calls are TRBV30 and TRBJ1-4; D gene ambiguous. V was cut by 1 base and J by 5 bases, with 8 bases left in between. CDR3 length: 13 residues. Germline lookup yields CDR1 GTSNPN and CDR2 SVGIG (reference sequence). CDR3 in DNA: TGTGCCTGGAGTGCGCCGGCGAATGAAAAACTGTTTTTT. This encodes CAWSAPANEKLFF.

The table lists this clonotype with a few counts. The rearrangement links TRBV7-2 to TRBJ2-1; D gene unclear. The CDR3 has 14 residues. V gave up 4 bases and J gave up 5 bases, with 12 bases separating them. CDR1 SGHTA and CDR2 FQGNSA come from the germline V gene. CDR3 DNA sequence: TGTGCCAGCAGCTCGAACGACTTTCACAATGAGCAGTTCTTC. Translating gives CASSSNDFHNEQFF.